The 13 T cell receptor beta chains in this list originate from one sample, sequenced in a study of graft-versus-host responses after intestinal transplantation (dated by TCRdb to the early 2020s). Libraries came from the immunoSEQ multiplex PCR assay. The source is immuneACCESS, and TCRdb retained only in-frame sequences with V and J called. Part of the clones is not carried over; for the studies checked, unresolved V genes explain less than half of this, and the remainder is unexplained. The sample yields some 84,000 clones; approximately 82% were counted once. 0.65% to 0.95% of the sample lies in the top ten. Explained via the paper, the time point label denotes: cells obtained before transplantation from donor or recipient. Antigens for these TCRs are unknown. This specimen consisted of unstimulated CD4+ T cells sorted from spleen or lymph node cells, obtained before intestinal transplant. These receptors were taken from a human donor who received an intestinal transplant.

CDR3 amino acids: CASSPSRGTTREQYF. CDR3 coding DNA: TGCGCCAGCAGCCCCTCACGTGGGACAACCCGCGAGCAGTACTTC. The chain carries TRBV5-1 and TRBJ2-7, with D tentatively TRBD1 (6 bases). The CDR3 loop spans 15 amino acids. V lost 4 bases to trimming and J lost 6 bases, with 20 bases between them. CDR1 and CDR2 (germline): SGHRS, YFSETQ.

Only one count was recorded for this clone. V is TRBV6-1 and J is TRBJ1-5, with TRBD1 as a possible D gene (6 bases). In germline, CDR1 is MNHNS, CDR2 SASEGT. The CDR3 is made up of 15 amino acids. Trimming took off 6 bases at V and 3 bases at J, with 15 bases between the two ends. CDR3 coding DNA: TGTGCCAGCAGCGGACAGTCCAGCCCCAATCAGCCCCAGCATTTT. It encodes CASSGQSSPNQPQHF.

The table lists this clone with a count of one. V is TRBV30 and J is TRBJ1-2; 7 bases are a match to TRBD1. CDR1 and CDR2 from the germline V gene are GTSNPN and SVGIG (reference sequence). The length of the CDR3 is 13 residues. Trimming removed 1 base from V and 7 bases from J; junction bases left unmatched: 6. CDR3 DNA: TGTGCCTGGAGTGCTCACAGGGGCCGTGGCTACACCTTC. This codes for CAWSAHRGRGYTF.

The chain carries TRBV5-4 and TRBJ2-3; D remains unclear. The CDR3 has 15 residues. CDR1 and CDR2 (germline): SGHNT, YYREEE (reference sequence). V lost 4 bases to trimming and J lost 7 bases, with 19 bases between them. DNA for the CDR3: TGTGCCAGCAGCCCGGCACCTAGTGATTCGAATACGCAGTATTTT. It encodes CASSPAPSDSNTQYF.

This rearrangement joins TRBV19 to TRBJ1-5; 8 bases align to TRBD1. The V gene's germline CDR1 is LNHDA and CDR2 SQIVND (reference sequence). The J segment lost 5 bases and the V segment lost 7 bases, leaving 7 bases of the junction unmatched. This CDR3 contains 14 residues. The CDR3 region has the DNA TGTGCCAGTAACGACAGGGGCCTTCATCAGCCCCAGCATTTT. Its protein is CASNDRGLHQPQHF.

The CDR3 loop is CASNAGTVYGYTF. In DNA form, the CDR3 reads TGTGCCAGCAATGCCGGGACAGTCTATGGCTACACCTTC. This chain uses TRBV28 with TRBJ1-2; 7 positions match TRBD1. This CDR3 comprises 13 residues. J was trimmed by 4 bases and V by 7 bases; bases with no gene match: 6. The germline gives CDR1 MDHEN, CDR2 SYDVKM.

This chain uses TRBV5-5 with TRBJ2-1; 7 nucleotides line up with TRBD2. Unmatched junction bases numbered 5, after V lost 5 bases and J lost 3 bases. CDR3 length: 14 residues. CDR1 SGHKS and CDR2 YYEKEE come from the germline V gene (reference sequence). As DNA, the CDR3 is TGTGCCAGCAGTGGTCTAGCGGTCTACAATGAGCAGTTCTTC. Its translation: CASSGLAVYNEQFF.

The chain couples TRBV7-2 to TRBJ2-7, with 10 nucleotides matching TRBD2. This CDR3 spans 16 amino acids. Germline V gene sequence: CDR1 SGHTA, CDR2 FQGNSA. V dropped 5 bases and J dropped 2; count of bases not matched to a gene: 9. The CDR3 protein is CASSPAGSGGAYEQYF. The CDR3 coding sequence is TGTGCCAGCAGCCCTGCAGGGAGCGGGGGGGCCTACGAGCAGTACTTC.

CDR3 amino acids: CASSRTSASNEQFF. The CDR3 DNA is TGTGCCAGCAGCCGAACTAGCGCCAGTAATGAGCAGTTCTTC. This sequence joins TRBV7-8 and TRBJ2-1; 7 nucleotides line up with TRBD2. CDR3 length equals 14 residues. Germline V CDR1 and CDR2: SGHVS, FQNEAQ. Trimming removed 5 bases from V and 7 bases from J; junction bases left unmatched: 8.

The chain's CDR3 is CASSIGVAYSNQPQHF. CDR3 in DNA: TGTGCCAGCAGCATTGGGGTAGCGTATAGCAATCAGCCCCAGCATTTT. The chain joins TRBV28 to TRBJ1-5; D gene uncertain. The V end was cut by 6 bases, the J end by 0 bases, with 15 bases between. Per the germline V gene, CDR1 is MDHEN and CDR2 is SYDVKM. The CDR3 has 16 residues.

This clone came up a few times. This rearrangement joins TRBV30 to TRBJ1-5, with TRBD1 identical over 9 bases. Germline CDR1 GTSNPN, CDR2 SVGIG (reference sequence). The CDR3 has 15 amino acids. V gave up 2 bases and J gave up 5 bases; unmatched junction bases: 7. The CDR3 DNA sequence: TGTGCCTGGAGTTTGGGACAGGGAGGATATCAGCCCCAGCATTTT. It encodes CAWSLGQGGYQPQHF.

This chain links TRBV5-4 with TRBJ2-4; tentative D call: TRBD1 (6 bases). Germline assignment: CDR1 SGHNT and CDR2 YYREEE (reference sequence). The CDR3 spans 14 residues. V was pared by 0 bases and J by 5 bases, with 9 bases between. The CDR3 DNA reads TGTGCCAGCAGCTTGGAACAGGGAGAAAACATTCAGTACTTC. It is translated as CASSLEQGENIQYF.

V is TRBV5-1 and J is TRBJ2-7; 8 positions match TRBD1. The germline gives CDR1 SGHRS, CDR2 YFSETQ. Trimming removed 7 bases from V and 5 bases from J; junction bases left unmatched: 11. The CDR3 is 14 residues long. CDR3 sequence (DNA): TGCGCCAGCGGACAGGGACCCCTGAGAGACGAGCAGTACTTC. Translating gives CASGQGPLRDEQYF.